These 14 T cell receptor beta chains were sequenced from one sample in a study of monozygotic twins with cystic fibrosis. Repertoires were generated with immunoSEQ multiplex PCR, while TCRdb's copy carries only in-frame clones and drops some. Of about 36,000 clones detected, 84% appear once; the ten largest clones hold around 1.5%. Sequences were obtained from blood. Receptors were obtained from a girl aged 2-9 years with cystic fibrosis.

The chain carries TRBV5-4 and TRBJ2-1, with TRBD2 identical over 9 bases. The CDR3 is made up of 16 amino acids. Germline-derived CDR1 and CDR2 are SGHNT and YYREEE (reference sequence). Trimming took 4 bases from V and 5 from J; bases not matched to a gene: 10. CDR3 residues: CASSTPGLAEHNEQFF. The CDR3 DNA reads TGTGCCAGCAGCACCCCGGGACTAGCTGAACACAATGAGCAGTTCTTC. Based on the CDR3 plus reference TRBV5-4 and TRBJ2-1, the full variable domain is ETGVTQSPTHLIKTRGQQVTLRCSSQSGHNTVSWYQQALGQGPQFIFQYYREEENGRGNFPPRFSGLQFPNYSSELNVNALELDDSALYLCASSTPGLAEHNEQFFGPGTRLTVL.

This sequence joins TRBV9 and TRBJ2-1; 13 bases fit TRBD2. Germline V CDR1 and CDR2: SGDLS, YYNGEE. CDR3 length: 17 amino acids. Trimming removed 0 bases from V and 5 bases from J; junction bases left unmatched: 5. In DNA form, the CDR3 reads TGTGCCAGCAGCGTAGGACTAGCGGGGGGCAGGGACAATGAGCAGTTCTTC. This gives the protein CASSVGLAGGRDNEQFF.

The J gene is TRBJ1-2, the V gene TRBV7-6; D not certain. Trimming left V 2 bases short and J 2 bases short, with 6 bases between. This CDR3 spans 13 amino acids. Germline values: CDR1 SGHVS, CDR2 FNYEAQ. This CDR3 reads CASSLTQNYGYTF. The CDR3 DNA reads TGTGCCAGCAGCTTAACCCAAAACTATGGCTACACCTTC.

This rearrangement joins TRBV7-8 to TRBJ2-7; TRBD1 agrees at 7 bases. Germline V gene lookup returns CDR1 SGHVS and CDR2 FQNEAQ. J lost 3 bases, V lost 8 bases, and 7 bases had no gene match. The CDR3 has 13 amino acids. This CDR3 is CASSLGQFYEQYF. The CDR3 bases are TGTGCCAGCTCATTGGGACAGTTCTACGAGCAGTACTTC.

This clone has a handful of counts. The chain uses TRBV4-2 and TRBJ2-5; D might be TRBD1 (6 bases). The CDR3 loop spans 13 amino acids. The germline V gene has CDR1 LGHNA and CDR2 YNFKEQ. The ends were cut back, 2 bases at V and 5 bases at J, with 9 bases in the middle. As DNA, the CDR3 is TGTGCCAGCAGCCAACCAGGGGACGAGACCCAGTACTTC. Residues: CASSQPGDETQYF.

The chain carries TRBV27 and TRBJ2-3; possibly TRBD2 for D (6 bases). Germline CDR1 and CDR2: MNHEY and SMNVEV (reference sequence). The CDR3 sequence is 14 residues long. V gave up 3 bases and J gave up 0 bases, with 7 bases separating them. CDR3 residues: CASSLRGSTDTQYF. The CDR3 region has the DNA TGTGCCAGCAGTTTGCGGGGAAGCACAGATACGCAGTATTTT.

This chain uses TRBV5-6 with TRBJ1-1; the match to TRBD1 covers 8 bases. V was clipped by 2 bases and J by 8 bases; unmatched bases: 5. This CDR3 region has 13 residues. Germline V gene data show CDR1 as SGHDT and CDR2 as YYEEEE. CDR3 sequence: CASSFGQGVEAFF. CDR3 sequence (DNA): TGTGCCAGCAGCTTTGGACAGGGTGTGGAAGCTTTCTTT.

This rearrangement joins TRBV5-6 to TRBJ1-5; 10 nucleotides line up with TRBD1. Germline lookup yields CDR1 SGHDT and CDR2 YYEEEE. The CDR3 is 16 amino acids. Germline trimming cut 4 bases from V and 6 bases from J; bases unmatched to any gene: 10. The DNA for the CDR3 is TGTGCCAGCAGCCGTTCCGGGACAGGGGTAAGTCAGCCCCAGCATTTT. It encodes CASSRSGTGVSQPQHF.

This sequence joins TRBV5-6 and TRBJ1-5, with a weak D call TRBD1 (5 bases). V lost 4 bases and J 4 bases, leaving 18 bases between the germline ends. The germline CDR1 and CDR2 sequences are SGHDT and YYEEEE. The CDR3 loop spans 16 amino acids. CDR3 residues: CASSPAGGRVNQPQHF. The CDR3 bases are TGTGCCAGCAGCCCCGCGGGGGGTCGGGTGAATCAGCCCCAGCATTTT. The variable domain in full, completed from reference TRBV5-6 and TRBJ1-5, reads DAGVTQSPTHLIKTRGQQVTLRCSPKSGHDTVSWYQQALGQGPQFIFQYYEEEERQRGNFPDRFSGHQFPNYSSELNVNALLLGDSALYLCASSPAGGRVNQPQHFGDGTRLSIL.

This rearrangement joins TRBV7-8 to TRBJ1-1; D ambiguous. Germline CDR1 SGHVS, CDR2 FQNEAQ. The V gene lost 1 base and the J gene lost 0 bases, with 3 bases spanning the gap. CDR3 length: 13 amino acids. The CDR3 region is CASSLVLNTEAFF. The CDR3 DNA reads TGTGCCAGCAGCTTAGTCCTGAACACTGAAGCTTTCTTT.

The V and J genes are TRBV7-8 and TRBJ2-1, with TRBD2 matching 11 bases. CDR1 is SGHVS and CDR2 is FQNEAQ in the germline V gene. This CDR3 comprises 19 residues. V shed 1 base and J 0 bases; nucleotides not matched to a gene: 8. CDR3 region: CASSLVVLAGAGSYNEQFF. The CDR3 bases are TGTGCCAGCAGCTTAGTTGTACTAGCGGGGGCCGGCTCCTACAATGAGCAGTTCTTC.

The rearrangement links TRBV4-1 to TRBJ1-3, with D possibly being TRBD1 (5 bases). Germline values: CDR1 MGHRA, CDR2 YSYEKL. The ends were cut back, 0 bases at V and 0 bases at J, with 12 bases in the middle. The CDR3 spans 17 residues. Here the CDR3 DNA reads TGCGCCAGCAGCCAAGAGCGCCCGGGGGGCTCTGGAAACACCATATATTTT. It yields the protein CASSQERPGGSGNTIYF.

This chain's CDR3 is CASSFPSSYNEQFF. The CDR3, as DNA: TGCGCCAGCAGCTTCCCCAGCTCCTACAATGAGCAGTTCTTC. This sequence joins TRBV4-1 and TRBJ2-1, with D hard to call. Germline assignment: CDR1 MGHRA and CDR2 YSYEKL. V was pared by 5 bases and J by 0 bases, with 8 bases between. The CDR3 has 14 residues.

This chain links TRBV4-1 with TRBJ2-7; the D gene is possibly TRBD1 (5 bases). Trimming stripped 4 bases from V and 6 bases from J, with 16 bases between. Germline-derived CDR1 and CDR2 are MGHRA and YSYEKL. The CDR3 contains 14 residues. The CDR3 spells CASSLLKGPSEQYF. The CDR3 DNA follows: TGCGCCAGCAGCCTCCTAAAGGGGCCAAGCGAGCAGTACTTC.